This is a list of T cell receptor beta chains from one sample in a study of blood T cell repertoires in COVID-19. The table came from immunoSEQ multiplex PCR; TCRdb's copy has only in-frame clones and leaves some out. The sample lists approximately 150,000 clones; around nine tenths were seen once. Input material: peripheral blood. These receptor sequences come from a woman in her fifties or sixties with active or convalescent COVID-19. CDR3s include the opening cysteine and the closing phenylalanine or tryptophan. A D gene is named only where the DNA matches it firmly. Size values are once, few and many counts, or a class for expanded clones, and some rows have none.

>.|TRBJ1-1|TRBV30|TRBD1
TGTGCCTGGACTGGGACAGGCCTCGCCCCGAACACTGAAGCTTTCTTT
CAWTGTGLAPNTEAFF
>.|TRBJ2-5|TRBV4-1|TRBD1
TGCGCCAGCAGCCAAGATGACAGGGTTCAAGAGACCCAGTACTTC
CASSQDDRVQETQYF
>.|TRBJ1-3|TRBV5-1|TRBD1
TGCGCCAGCAGCTTTTCCCCTACGGGACAGGGTAGAAACACCATATATTTT
CASSFSPTGQGRNTIYF
>.|TRBJ2-5|TRBV28|TRBD1
TGTGCCAGCAGTCTTCGACAGGGGGCGAGGGTTGTTAGTGAGACCCAGTACTTC
CASSLRQGARVVSETQYF
>.|TRBJ1-1|TRBV5-1|TRBD1
TGCGCCAGCAGCTCACAGGGGGCAGGGACTGAAGCTTTCTTT
CASSSQGAGTEAFF
>many|TRBJ1-2|TRBV5-5|.
TGTGCCAGCAGCTTCCGGGGGGCGGATGGCTACACCTTC
CASSFRGADGYTF
>.|TRBJ2-1|TRBV5-1|TRBD2
TGCGCCAGCAGCTTGTTAGCGGGAGGGCCCAATGAGCAGTTCTTC
CASSLLAGGPNEQFF
>.|TRBJ1-2|TRBV29-1|.
TGCAGCGTTGGACTACCGGGACACCCCCCCAAAGGCTACACCTTC
CSVGLPGHPPKGYTF
>.|TRBJ2-3|TRBV5-4|TRBD1
TGTGCCAGCAGCACCCGGGACAGGGGAATAGATACGCAGTATTTT
CASSTRDRGIDTQYF
>.|TRBJ1-1|TRBV11-3|.
TGTGCCAGCAGCCAAGACGGGGGGAGGGCTGAAGCTTTCTTT
CASSQDGGRAEAFF
>.|TRBJ1-6|TRBV19|.
TGTGCCAGTAGTACACAGCCAGATTCACCCCTCCACTTT
CASSTQPDSPLHF
>.|TRBJ2-7|TRBV24-1|.
TGTGCCCCCCGAGGGGGAAACGAGCAGTACTTC
CAPRGGNEQYF
>.|TRBJ1-2|TRBV6-5|TRBD1
TGTGCCAGCTCTTCCCTCGGGACAGTCTATGGCTACACCTTC
CASSSLGTVYGYTF
>.|TRBJ2-2|TRBV3-1/TRBV3-2|TRBD2
TGTGCCAGCAGCCCCTTCGCGGGGGCCGGGGAGCTGTTTTTT
CASSPFAGAGELFF
>.|TRBJ1-5|TRBV2|.
TGTGCCAGCAGTCAGTCGGGGGTGTTCCCTAATCAGCCCCAGCATTTT
CASSQSGVFPNQPQHF
>few|TRBJ1-2|TRBV5-1|.
TGCGCCAGCAGCTTGGCCCAGTCGGGAGATGGCTACACCTTC
CASSLAQSGDGYTF
>.|TRBJ2-7|TRBV3-1/TRBV3-2|.
TGTGCCAGCAGCCAAGGGTGGAGGGCTTACGAGCAGTACTTC
CASSQGWRAYEQYF
>.|TRBJ2-7|TRBV19|.
TGTGCCAGTAGTATAGGCGGGGCTTCGTTCTACGAGCAGTACTTC
CASSIGGASFYEQYF
>.|TRBJ2-7|TRBV2|TRBD1
TGTGCCAGCAGTTCGCGGACAGGGCGGAACGAGCAGTACTTC
CASSSRTGRNEQYF
>.|TRBJ2-1|TRBV7-2|TRBD2
TGTGCCAGCAGCTTAGAAGCGGGAGGTAGGAATGAGCAGTTCTTC
CASSLEAGGRNEQFF
>.|TRBJ2-2|TRBV4-3|.
TGCGCCAGCAGCCAGGGGCCCGGCGCGAACACCGGGGAGCTGTTTTTT
CASSQGPGANTGELFF
>.|TRBJ2-3|TRBV3-1/TRBV3-2|.
TGTGCCAGCAGCCAAGATCGGATGGAGGGGCCAGCAGATACGCAGTATTTT
CASSQDRMEGPADTQYF
>.|TRBJ1-5|TRBV4-1|.
TGCGCCAGCAGCCGCGTAGAACTAGGTCGCAATCAGCCCCAGCATTTT
CASSRVELGRNQPQHF
>.|TRBJ2-1|TRBV29-1|TRBD1
TGCAGCGCCGGGACAGGGGGCTACAATGAGCAGTTCTTC
CSAGTGGYNEQFF
>.|TRBJ2-7|TRBV19|.
TGTGCCAGTAGTATAGGGCTTGCCTACGAGCAGTACTTC
CASSIGLAYEQYF
>.|TRBJ1-1|TRBV30|.
TGTGCCTGGAAAGACATTGGGCCGGTAGCTTTCTTT
CAWKDIGPVAFF
>few|TRBJ2-7|TRBV7-9|TRBD1
TGTGCCAGCAGCTTAGGACAGGGGGCTTACGAGCAGTACTTC
CASSLGQGAYEQYF
>.|TRBJ1-1|TRBV7-8|TRBD1
TGTGCCAGCAGCTTTGACAGGGGGAGTACTGAAGCTTTCTTT
CASSFDRGSTEAFF
>.|TRBJ2-5|TRBV9|TRBD2
TGTGCCAGCAGCGTATCGGGCGGGGGGGAGACCCAGTACTTC
CASSVSGGGETQYF
>.|TRBJ2-5|TRBV7-2|TRBD1
TGTGCCAGCAGCCCCGGGGACAGGGGCGCTGAGGCCCAGTACTTC
CASSPGDRGAEAQYF
>.|TRBJ1-5|TRBV27|.
TGTGCCAGCGCTAACAGAGATAGCAATCAGCCCCAGCATTTT
CASANRDSNQPQHF
>.|TRBJ2-5|TRBV6-2/TRBV6-3|.
TGTGCCAGCAGTTATGACGCAAAAGCGTGGGAGACCCAGTACTTC
CASSYDAKAWETQYF
>.|TRBJ2-7|TRBV7-2|.
TGTGCCAGCAGCTCGATATCGCGGGTGTACTTC
CASSSISRVYF
>.|TRBJ2-7|TRBV2|.
TGTGCCAGCACCCTGGCCGGGGGTTCCTCCTACGAGCAGTACTTC
CASTLAGGSSYEQYF
>.|TRBJ1-5|TRBV30|TRBD1
TGTGCCTGGCAGGGGGCGCAGGGTCAGCCCCAGCATTTT
CAWQGAQGQPQHF
>once|TRBJ1-6|TRBV5-1|TRBD1
TGCACCAGCAGCGACGGGACAGGGAATTATAATTCACCCCTCCACTTT
CTSSDGTGNYNSPLHF
>.|TRBJ2-7|TRBV20-1|TRBD1
TGCAGCGGACAGGGGCCCTACGAGCAGTACTTC
CSGQGPYEQYF
>.|TRBJ2-7|TRBV6-5|TRBD1
TGTGCCAGCAGTCGTGACAGGGTACCCCTCGGGCAGTACTTC
CASSRDRVPLGQYF
>.|TRBJ2-7|TRBV6-7|TRBD1
TGTGCCAGCAGTTACTCTTCCGACAGGGTACGATACGAGCAGTACTTC
CASSYSSDRVRYEQYF
>.|TRBJ1-6|TRBV5-4|TRBD1
TGTGCCAGCAGCTTGGGGGGGACAGGGTATTCACCCCTCCACTTT
CASSLGGTGYSPLHF
>.|TRBJ2-3|TRBV5-3|TRBD2
TGTGCCAGAAGCTCCCGACTAGCGGGGTCACCGAGCACAGATACGCAGTATTTT
CARSSRLAGSPSTDTQYF
>.|TRBJ1-5|TRBV6-2/TRBV6-3|TRBD1
TGTGCCAGCAGTTACTCCCACAGGGGGTTCCCCGGGGAGCCCCAGCATTTT
CASSYSHRGFPGEPQHF
>.|TRBJ2-1|TRBV25-1|.
TGTGCCAGCGGGGGGGCCTCCGCCGATGAGCAGTTCTTC
CASGGASADEQFF
>.|TRBJ1-2|TRBV18|TRBD1
TGTGCCAGCTCACCGAGGACAGGGGGCGACGGCTACACCTTC
CASSPRTGGDGYTF
>.|TRBJ2-2|TRBV29-1|.
TGCAGCGTTGCCGGGGACTACACCGGGGAGCTGTTTTTT
CSVAGDYTGELFF
>once|TRBJ2-5|TRBV20-1|TRBD2
TGCAGTGCTAGTCTGGCGGGGGGGCTCGTGACCCAGTACTTC
CSASLAGGLVTQYF
>few|TRBJ2-3|TRBV24-1|TRBD1
TGTGCCACCAGTGACCGGACAGGGGCCCTCACAGATACGCAGTATTTT
CATSDRTGALTDTQYF
>.|TRBJ2-1|TRBV5-1|TRBD2
TGCGCCAGCAGCTTGGATCCTAGCGGGGGCGCCTACGGTTACAATGAGCAGTTCTTC
CASSLDPSGGAYGYNEQFF
>.|TRBJ1-1|TRBV5-4|.
TGTGCCAGCAGCTCACAGGGGAACACTGAAGCTTTCTTT
CASSSQGNTEAFF
>.|TRBJ2-7|TRBV4-1|TRBD2
TGCGCCAGCAGCCGCATACTAGCGCAGAGCTCCTACGAGCAGTACTTC
CASSRILAQSSYEQYF
>.|TRBJ2-6|TRBV11-2|.
TGTGCCAGCAGCCCAGGGGCAGGTGGATATGGGGCCAACGTCCTGACTTTC
CASSPGAGGYGANVLTF